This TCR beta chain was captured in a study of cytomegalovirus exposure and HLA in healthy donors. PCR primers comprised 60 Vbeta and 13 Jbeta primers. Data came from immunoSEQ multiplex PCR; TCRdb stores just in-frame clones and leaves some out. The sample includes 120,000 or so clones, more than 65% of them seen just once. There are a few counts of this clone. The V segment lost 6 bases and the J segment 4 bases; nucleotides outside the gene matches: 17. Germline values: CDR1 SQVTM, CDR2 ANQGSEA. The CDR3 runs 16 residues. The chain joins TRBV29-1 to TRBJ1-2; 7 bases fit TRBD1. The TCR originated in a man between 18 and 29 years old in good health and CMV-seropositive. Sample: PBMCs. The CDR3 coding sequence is TGCAGCGTCGGGACCGTATTGGACAGGACGACCTATGGCTACACCTTC. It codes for CSVGTVLDRTTYGYTF.